This TCR beta chain is drawn from a study of beta chain features in type 1 diabetes. Whole-study results and caveats: Compared to healthy donors, patients appeared to have naive, central memory and Treg TCRB repertoires that were more alike.

Reverse transcription of all isolated RNA meant that expressed TCRB transcripts were sequenced. Profiling relied on immunoSEQ multiplex PCR, and the TCRdb table lists in-frame clones only, not all of them. The sample consists of over 300,000 clones, approximately 8% of them appearing once. As regards this clone: Antigen unknown.

The CDR3 contains 17 residues. The V segment lost 0 bases and the J segment 1 base; nucleotides outside the gene matches: 4. Germline V gene data show CDR1 as ENHRY and CDR2 as SYGVKD. The specimen sequenced was central memory CD4+ T cells from blood. This TCR derives from a woman younger than 30 in good health. The chain combines TRBV10-3 with TRBJ2-3; 10 bases match TRBD1. The CDR3 sequence is CAISESGQGIGTDTQYF. The CDR3 DNA reads TGTGCCATCAGTGAGTCGGGACAGGGGATTGGCACAGATACGCAGTATTTT.